The T cell receptor (beta chain) described here comes from a study of a mutant IDH1 vaccine in newly diagnosed glioma. The study's findings and limits: Seemingly, top peripheral T cell clonotype changes bore no relation to pseudoprogression.

Time point noted: week 23, last vaccination. The investigators gave 300 ug of mutant IDH1 20-mer peptide in each vaccine dose, together with topical imiquimod. This CDR3 is built from 15 residues. Trimming stripped 1 base from V and 1 base from J, with 11 bases between. Germline-derived CDR1 and CDR2 are KGHSH and LQKENI. This table comes from immunoSEQ multiplex PCR, and its TCRdb copy is limited to in-frame clones, with some not included. This table holds roughly 52,000 clones, 75% to 90% found once. To note about this clone: Its antigen is unidentified.

The chain links TRBV18 to TRBJ2-7, with D perhaps matching TRBD1 (6 bases). The specimen was PBMCs, collected from a glioma patient whose treatment included an IDH1 peptide vaccine. This TCR derives from a man aged 40-49 years with glioma. CDR3 in DNA: TGTGCCAGCTCACCACGGACAGTTACTTCCTACGAGCAGTACTTC. Its protein product is CASSPRTVTSYEQYF.